The 10 T cell receptor beta chains below were found in one sample sequenced in a study of response to subunit inactivated influenza vaccine. TCRdb processed the RT-PCR reads anew with MiXCR; each CDR3 protein has one entry. The sample yields roughly 460,000 distinct CDR3 sequences, around 9.9% seen once. Sequencing was performed on PBMCs from blood, taken roughly 47 days after vaccination. These TCRs come from a man between 45 and 60 years old who received an inactivated influenza vaccine.

This clonotype was recorded at least ten times. The chain links TRBV12-3 or TRBV12-4 to TRBJ2-7; no firm D call. The CDR3 extends over 13 amino acids. Trimming stripped 2 bases from V and 1 base from J, with 6 bases between. CDR3: CASSLLQSYEQYF. CDR3 in DNA: TGTGCCAGCAGTTTACTGCAGTCCTACGAGCAGTACTTC.

This clonotype was counted many times. The chain recombines TRBV24-1 with TRBJ2-1, with a possible D match to TRBD2 (5 bases). Germline values: CDR1 KGHDR, CDR2 SFDVKD. Trimming left V 5 bases short and J 9 bases short, with 10 bases between. This CDR3 region has 12 residues. The CDR3 protein is CATSGGRGEQFF. The CDR3 bases are TGTGCCACCAGTGGAGGGCGCGGTGAGCAGTTCTTC.

This clonotype was seen at least ten times. The rearrangement links TRBV12-3 or TRBV12-4 to TRBJ2-4; D might be TRBD2 (7 bases). CDR3 length: 14 residues. V was clipped by 0 bases and J by 9 bases, with 12 bases between them. CDR3 in amino acids: CASSLAGGQGIQYF. The CDR3 nucleotides read TGTGCCAGCAGTTTAGCGGGGGGGCAGGGCATTCAGTACTTC.

This chain links TRBV6-5 with TRBJ2-1, with D maybe TRBD1 (7 bases). Trimming left V 4 bases short and J 3 bases short, with 10 bases between. The CDR3 is made up of 14 amino acids. Germline V gene data show CDR1 as MNHEY and CDR2 as SVGAGI. CDR3 loop: CASSFRGVYNEQFF. The DNA for the CDR3 is TGTGCCAGCAGTTTCAGGGGGGTCTACAATGAGCAGTTCTTC.

Comments on this clonotype: A much larger clone differs by one base, so this may be a read error. The chain combines TRBV5-5 with TRBJ1-1, with D perhaps TRBD1 (5 bases). V lost 5 bases and J 6 bases, leaving 20 bases between the germline ends. Germline lookup yields CDR1 SGHKS and CDR2 YYEKEE (reference sequence). The CDR3 loop spans 15 amino acids. The CDR3 coding sequence is TGTGCCAGCAGAGAAGCCCTTGGGGGTTTTCCTGAAGCTTTCTTT. This translates into CASREALGGFPEAFF.

The chain joins TRBV7-2 to TRBJ2-1; TRBD1 matches 9 bases. The CDR3 runs 13 residues. Germline lookup yields CDR1 SGHTA and CDR2 FQGNSA. V was clipped by 5 bases and J by 10 bases; unmatched bases: 6. The CDR3 sequence is CASSLNRGQEQFF. CDR3 DNA: TGTGCCAGCAGCCTAAACAGGGGGCAAGAGCAGTTCTTC.

This clonotype was picked up a small number of times. This chain links TRBV4-3 with TRBJ2-1; D possibly matches TRBD1 or TRBD2 (6 bases each). V lost 0 bases and J lost 6, with 12 bases in between. The germline gives CDR1 LGHNA, CDR2 YSLEER. The CDR3 is made up of 15 amino acids. The CDR3 coding sequence is TGCGCCAGCAGCCAAGATTCAGGAGGGGGCAATGAGCAGTTCTTC. Amino acids: CASSQDSGGGNEQFF.

The chain links TRBV12-3 or TRBV12-4 to TRBJ2-3; D gene uncertain. The V end was cut by 3 bases, the J end by 3 bases, with 4 bases between. This CDR3 contains 12 residues. DNA for the CDR3: TGTGCCAGCAGTTTCGTAACAGATACGCAGTATTTT. Its protein is CASSFVTDTQYF.

In this sample, this clonotype turned up many times. DNA of the CDR3: TGTGCCAGCAGCTCCCCGAAGATTCTGGGAAAACTCACAGATACGCAGTATTTT. This translates into CASSSPKILGKLTDTQYF. V gene TRBV11-2 combines with J gene TRBJ2-3; D remains unclear. The CDR3 spans 18 residues. Germline CDR1 reads SGHAT; CDR2 reads FQNNGV. Trimming took 4 bases from V and 2 from J, leaving 22 bases between them.

This clonotype has a handful of counts. J is TRBJ2-7 and V is TRBV3-1; TRBD1 might be the D (5 bases). The CDR3 runs to 14 residues. CDR1 LGHDT and CDR2 YNNKEL come from the germline V gene (reference sequence). Trimming stripped 1 base from V and 3 bases from J, with 10 bases between. DNA for the CDR3: TGTGCCAGCAGCCAAGTAACAGGATTCTACGAGCAGTACTTC. The encoded protein is CASSQVTGFYEQYF.